There are many counts of the clone carrying this T cell receptor (beta chain). Time point specified: sample taken at primary tumor resection. These data come from a study of spatial heterogeneity in lung cancer. TCRdb passed the 5' RACE reads through MiXCR, listing each CDR3 protein once. The sample holds around 24,000 distinct CDR3 sequences; 7% are singletons and the top ten take around 15%. Source: PBMCs, taken at surgery. This TCR was sampled from a male donor with early-stage non-small cell lung cancer.

The DNA for the CDR3 is TGTGCCAGCAGTTTCGGGACGCGGAGCAATCAGCCCCAGCATTTT. Residues: CASSFGTRSNQPQHF. The V call is TRBV28, the J call TRBJ1-5, with D tentatively TRBD1 (5 bases). Germline CDR1 is MDHEN and CDR2 is SYDVKM. Trimming removed 3 bases at V and 1 base at J, with 10 bases between. The CDR3 contains 15 residues.